Listed here are 10 T cell receptor beta chains from one sample, sequenced in a study of T cells in Graves' hyperthyroidism and ophthalmopathy. Authors of the study amplified TCR beta CDR3 regions from RNA transcripts. A first-round RT-PCR of the TCR CDR3 used the HTBI primer set. TCRdb passed the multiplex PCR reads through MiXCR, listing each CDR3 protein once. The table shows about 620,000 distinct CDR3 sequences, with around 15% occurring only once. The sample comprised blood. Source of these receptors: a woman aged 25 to 39 with Graves' hyperthyroidism.

There are many counts of this clonotype. CDR3 amino acids: CASSYYQGLAGTDEQFF. The CDR3 nucleotides are TGTGCCAGCAGTTACTACCAGGGACTAGCGGGAACGGATGAGCAGTTCTTC. The chain uses TRBV6-6 and TRBJ2-1; 13 positions match TRBD2. CDR1 is MNHNY and CDR2 is SVGAGI in the germline V gene (reference sequence). The CDR3 loop spans 17 amino acids. The V segment lost 1 base and the J segment 8 bases; nucleotides outside the gene matches: 8.

This clonotype was picked up many times. DNA for the CDR3: TGTGCCAGCAGCCAAGTAAACAGCAAAGAAGCTTTCTTT. Its protein is CASSQVNSKEAFF. The V gene is TRBV4-2, the J gene TRBJ1-1; no definite D call. V lost 1 base and J 8 bases, leaving 11 bases between the germline ends. Germline CDR1 LGHNA, CDR2 YNFKEQ. The CDR3 has 13 amino acids.

The chain uses TRBV30 and TRBJ1-3, with 7 bases identical to TRBD1. The CDR3 length is 12 residues. CDR1 and CDR2 from the germline V gene are GTSNPN and SVGIG (reference sequence). V shed 5 bases and J 6 bases; nucleotides not matched to a gene: 4. This chain's CDR3 is CAWATGVNTIYF. The CDR3 DNA sequence: TGTGCCTGGGCCACAGGGGTAAACACCATATATTTT.

This clonotype was seen many times. This chain links TRBV29-1 with TRBJ2-7; 14 bases are a match to TRBD2. J gave up 6 bases and V 5 bases, and 3 bases lay outside the gene matches. Germline lookup yields CDR1 SQVTM and CDR2 ANQGSEA. This CDR3 has 13 amino acids. This CDR3 is CSVWTSGRTEQYF. The CDR3 region has the DNA TGCAGCGTTTGGACTAGCGGGAGGACCGAGCAGTACTTC.

At least ten counts were recorded for this clonotype. The chain has TRBV6-1 and TRBJ2-7, with D possibly being TRBD1 (6 bases). Trimming cost V 6 bases and J 4 bases, with 19 bases left between them. CDR1 is MNHNS and CDR2 is SASEGT in the germline V gene. This CDR3 is built from 15 residues. DNA for the CDR3: TGTGCCAGCAGGATAGGACAGACCCTCAGGTACGAGCAGTACTTC. It codes for CASRIGQTLRYEQYF.

This clonotype has only a few counts. The chain couples TRBV20-1 to TRBJ1-6, with D possibly being TRBD1 (5 bases). V was cut by 2 bases and J by 0 bases, with 11 bases left in between. Germline CDR1 reads DFQATT; CDR2 reads SNEGSKA (reference sequence). The CDR3 loop spans 16 amino acids. CDR3 sequence (DNA): TGCAGTGCTAGAAATCCTAGGGGCTCCTATAATTCACCCCTCCACTTT. It specifies CSARNPRGSYNSPLHF.

This clonotype was counted many times. The chain recombines TRBV28 with TRBJ2-5, with 7 bases aligning to TRBD2. CDR3 length: 14 amino acids. Germline CDR1 MDHEN, CDR2 SYDVKM. Trimming cost V 3 bases and J 3 bases; bases outside gene matches: 4. Written as DNA, the CDR3 is TGTGCCAGCAGTTTCGCTAGCGGAAAAGAGACCCAGTACTTC. Translation: CASSFASGKETQYF.

The chain has TRBV11-2 and TRBJ1-5; TRBD1 agrees at 9 bases. The CDR3 contains 14 residues. CDR1 is SGHAT and CDR2 is FQNNGV in the germline V gene. The V gene end was trimmed by 2 bases and the J gene end by 7 bases; junction bases not matched to a gene: 3. The chain's CDR3 is CASSLRTGDQPQHF. The CDR3 DNA follows: TGTGCCAGCAGCTTAAGGACAGGGGACCAGCCCCAGCATTTT.

There are a few counts of this clonotype. The V call is TRBV27, the J call TRBJ1-3; D gene uncertain. The CDR3 is 14 amino acids. The germline CDR1 and CDR2 sequences are MNHEY and SMNVEV (reference sequence). V lost 5 bases and J 0 bases, leaving 8 bases between the germline ends. The CDR3 loop is CASSPKVSGNTIYF. Written as DNA, the CDR3 is TGTGCCAGCAGTCCCAAAGTCTCTGGAAACACCATATATTTT.

This chain links TRBV20-1 with TRBJ2-3, with 7 bases aligning to TRBD2. Trimming removed 0 bases from V and 4 bases from J; junction bases left unmatched: 1. CDR3 length: 13 amino acids. Germline V gives CDR1 DFQATT, CDR2 SNEGSKA (reference sequence). The CDR3 loop reads CSARDAGADTQYF. The CDR3 bases are TGCAGTGCTAGAGATGCGGGGGCAGATACGCAGTATTTT.